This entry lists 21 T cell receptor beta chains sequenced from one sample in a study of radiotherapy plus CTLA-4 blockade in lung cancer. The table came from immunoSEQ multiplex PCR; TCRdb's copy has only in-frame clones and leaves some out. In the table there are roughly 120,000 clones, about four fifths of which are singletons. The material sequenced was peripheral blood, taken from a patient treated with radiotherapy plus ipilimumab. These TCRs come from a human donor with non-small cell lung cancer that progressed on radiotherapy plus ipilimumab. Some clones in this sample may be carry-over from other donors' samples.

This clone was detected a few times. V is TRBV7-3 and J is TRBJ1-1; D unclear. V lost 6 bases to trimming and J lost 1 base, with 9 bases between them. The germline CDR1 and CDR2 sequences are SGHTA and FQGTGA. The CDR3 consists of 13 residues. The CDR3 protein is CASSSDPNTEAFF. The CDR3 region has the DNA TGTGCCAGCAGTTCTGACCCGAACACTGAAGCTTTCTTT.

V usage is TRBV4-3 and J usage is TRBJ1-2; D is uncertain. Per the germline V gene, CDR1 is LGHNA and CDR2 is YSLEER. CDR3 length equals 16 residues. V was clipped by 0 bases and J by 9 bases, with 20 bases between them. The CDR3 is CASSQELSTARYSYTF. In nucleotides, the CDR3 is TGCGCCAGCAGCCAAGAACTATCGACGGCGCGGTATAGCTACACCTTC.

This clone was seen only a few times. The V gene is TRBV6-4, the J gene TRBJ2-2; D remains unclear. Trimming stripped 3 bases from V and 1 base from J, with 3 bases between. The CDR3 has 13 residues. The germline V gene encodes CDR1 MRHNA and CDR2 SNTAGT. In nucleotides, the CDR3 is TGTGCCAGCAGTGAGGGGAACACCGGGGAGCTGTTTTTT. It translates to CASSEGNTGELFF.

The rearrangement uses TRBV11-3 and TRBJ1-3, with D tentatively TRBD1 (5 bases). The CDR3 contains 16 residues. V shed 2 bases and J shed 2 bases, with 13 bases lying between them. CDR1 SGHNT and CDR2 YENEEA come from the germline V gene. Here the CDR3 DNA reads TGTGCCAGCAGCTTATTAAGGGGTCGTACTGGAAACACCATATATTTT. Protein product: CASSLLRGRTGNTIYF.

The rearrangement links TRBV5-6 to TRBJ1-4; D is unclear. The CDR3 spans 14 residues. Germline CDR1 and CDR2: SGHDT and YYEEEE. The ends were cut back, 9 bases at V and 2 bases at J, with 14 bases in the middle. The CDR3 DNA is TGTGCCACCTTTCGGGCGGGCACTAATGAAAAACTGTTTTTT. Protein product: CATFRAGTNEKLFF.

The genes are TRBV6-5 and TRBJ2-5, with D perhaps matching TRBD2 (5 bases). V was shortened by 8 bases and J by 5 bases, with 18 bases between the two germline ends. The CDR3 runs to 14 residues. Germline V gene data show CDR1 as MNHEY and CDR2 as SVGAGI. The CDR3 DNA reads TGTGCCAGCTATACGCTGGGGAGTCAGGAGACCCAGTACTTC. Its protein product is CASYTLGSQETQYF.

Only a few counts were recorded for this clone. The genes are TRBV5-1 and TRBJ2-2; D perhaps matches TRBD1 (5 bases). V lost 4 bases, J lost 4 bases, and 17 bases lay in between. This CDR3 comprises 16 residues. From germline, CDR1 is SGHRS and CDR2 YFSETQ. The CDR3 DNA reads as TGCGCCAGCAGCCCCGGCAGGGCGGTTCGCACCGGGGAGCTGTTTTTT. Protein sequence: CASSPGRAVRTGELFF. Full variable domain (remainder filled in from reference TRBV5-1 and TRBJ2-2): KAGVTQTPRYLIKTRGQQVTLSCSPISGHRSVSWYQQTPGQGLQFLFEYFSETQRNKGNFPGRFSGRQFSNSRSEMNVSTLELGDSALYLCASSPGRAVRTGELFFGEGSRLTVL.

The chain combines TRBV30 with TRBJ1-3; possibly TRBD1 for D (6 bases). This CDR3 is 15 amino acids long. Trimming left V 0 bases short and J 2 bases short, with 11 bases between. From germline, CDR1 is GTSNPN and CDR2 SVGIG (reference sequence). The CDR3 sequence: CAWSVSRTAGNTIYF. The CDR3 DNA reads TGTGCCTGGAGTGTATCCCGGACAGCTGGAAACACCATATATTTT. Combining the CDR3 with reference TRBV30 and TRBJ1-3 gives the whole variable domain SQTIHQWPATLVQPVGSPLSLECTVEGTSNPNLYWYRQAAGRGLQLLFYSVGIGQISSEVPQNLSASRPQDRQFILSSKKLLLSDSGFYLCAWSVSRTAGNTIYFGEGSWLTVV.

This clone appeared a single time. CDR3 sequence: CASSSGTGTSFYF. The DNA of the CDR3 is TGTGCCAGCAGCAGCGGGACCGGGACTAGCTTCTATTTT. The chain uses TRBV4-2 and TRBJ2-3; 9 bases are a match to TRBD2. The CDR3 totals 13 residues. Losses at the gene ends were 5 bases for V and 15 bases for J; bases not matched to a gene: 12. The germline V gene encodes CDR1 LGHNA and CDR2 YNFKEQ.

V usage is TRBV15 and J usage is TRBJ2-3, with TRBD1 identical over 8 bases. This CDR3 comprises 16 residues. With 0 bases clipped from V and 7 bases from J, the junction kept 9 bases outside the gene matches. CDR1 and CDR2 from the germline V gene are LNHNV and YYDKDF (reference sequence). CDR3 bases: TGTGCCACCAGCAGAGATACGGCAGGGGGCGCACATACGCAGTATTTT. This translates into CATSRDTAGGAHTQYF.

The CDR3 nucleotides are TGCGCCAGCAGCCCAGCCCAGAATGAAAAACTGTTTTTT. The encoded protein is CASSPAQNEKLFF. The chain joins TRBV5-1 to TRBJ1-4; D is unresolved. With 4 bases removed from V and 5 bases from J, the gap between germline ends came to 9 bases. This CDR3 comprises 13 residues. Looked up from germline, CDR1 is SGHRS and CDR2 is YFSETQ.

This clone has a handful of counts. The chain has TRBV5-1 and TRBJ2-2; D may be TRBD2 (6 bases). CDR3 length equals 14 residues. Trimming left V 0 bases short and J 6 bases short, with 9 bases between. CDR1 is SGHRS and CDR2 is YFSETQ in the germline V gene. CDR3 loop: CASSLAWEAGELFF. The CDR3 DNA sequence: TGCGCCAGCAGCTTGGCGTGGGAGGCCGGGGAGCTGTTTTTT.

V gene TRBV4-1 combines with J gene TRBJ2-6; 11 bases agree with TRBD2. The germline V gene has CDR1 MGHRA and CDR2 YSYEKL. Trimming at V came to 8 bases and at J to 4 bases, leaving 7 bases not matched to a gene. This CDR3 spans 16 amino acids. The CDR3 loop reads CASSLGLAVGANVLTF. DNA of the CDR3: TGCGCCAGCTCCTTGGGACTAGCGGTCGGGGCCAACGTCCTGACTTTC.

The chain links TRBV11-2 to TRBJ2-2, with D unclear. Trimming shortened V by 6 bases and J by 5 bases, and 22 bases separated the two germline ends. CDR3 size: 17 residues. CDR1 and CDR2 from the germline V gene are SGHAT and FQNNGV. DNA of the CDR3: TGTGCCAGCAGGGCCGGGTTTCTAGGACCCGGTACCGGGGAGCTGTTTTTT. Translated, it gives CASRAGFLGPGTGELFF.

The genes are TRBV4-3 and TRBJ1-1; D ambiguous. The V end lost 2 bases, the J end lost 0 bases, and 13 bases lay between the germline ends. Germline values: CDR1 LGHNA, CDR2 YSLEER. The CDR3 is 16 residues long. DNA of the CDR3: TGCGCCAGCAGCCAACTACAATGGGGTATGAACACTGAAGCTTTCTTT. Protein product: CASSQLQWGMNTEAFF.

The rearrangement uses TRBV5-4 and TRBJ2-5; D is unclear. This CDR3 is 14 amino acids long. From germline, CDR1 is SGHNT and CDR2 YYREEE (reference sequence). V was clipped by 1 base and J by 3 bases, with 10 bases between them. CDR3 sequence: CASSLSPREETQYF. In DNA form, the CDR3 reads TGTGCCAGCAGCTTGTCGCCGAGAGAAGAGACCCAGTACTTC.

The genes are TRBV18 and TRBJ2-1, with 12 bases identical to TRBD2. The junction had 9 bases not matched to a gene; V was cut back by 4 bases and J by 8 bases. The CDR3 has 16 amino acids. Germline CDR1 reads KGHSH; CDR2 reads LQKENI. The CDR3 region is CASSQRRGLAGDEQFF. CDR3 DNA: TGTGCCAGCTCACAAAGGAGGGGACTAGCGGGCGATGAGCAGTTCTTC. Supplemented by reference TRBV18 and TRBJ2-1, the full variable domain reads NAGVMQNPRHLVRRRGQEARLRCSPMKGHSHVYWYRQLPEEGLKFMVYLQKENIIDESGMPKERFSAEFPKEGPSILRIQQVVRGDSAAYFCASSQRRGLAGDEQFFGPGTRLTVL.

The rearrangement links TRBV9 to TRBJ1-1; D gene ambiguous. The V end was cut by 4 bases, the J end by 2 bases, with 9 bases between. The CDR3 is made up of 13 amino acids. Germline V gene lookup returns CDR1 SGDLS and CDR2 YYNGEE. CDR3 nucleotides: TGTGCCAGCAGCCCACAACAAAACACTGAAGCTTTCTTT. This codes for CASSPQQNTEAFF.

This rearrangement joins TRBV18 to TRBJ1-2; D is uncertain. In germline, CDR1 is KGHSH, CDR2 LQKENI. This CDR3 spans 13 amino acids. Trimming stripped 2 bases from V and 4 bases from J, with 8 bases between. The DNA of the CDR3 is TGTGCCAGCTCACCAGCGGACCTCTATGGCTACACCTTC. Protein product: CASSPADLYGYTF.

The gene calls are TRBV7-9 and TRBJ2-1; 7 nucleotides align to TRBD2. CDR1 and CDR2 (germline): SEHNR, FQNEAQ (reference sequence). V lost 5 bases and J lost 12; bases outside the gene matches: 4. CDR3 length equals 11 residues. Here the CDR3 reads CASSVGGGQFF. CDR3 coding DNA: TGTGCCAGCAGCGTCGGCGGGGGGCAGTTCTTC.

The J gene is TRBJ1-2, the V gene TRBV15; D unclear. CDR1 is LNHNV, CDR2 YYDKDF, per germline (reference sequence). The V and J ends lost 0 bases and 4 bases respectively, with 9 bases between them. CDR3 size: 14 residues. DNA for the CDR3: TGTGCCACCAGCAGAGATGGCTTCGGCTATGGCTACACCTTC. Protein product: CATSRDGFGYGYTF. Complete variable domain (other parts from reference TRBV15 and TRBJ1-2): DAMVIQNPRYQVTQFGKPVTLSCSQTLNHNVMYWYQQKSSQAPKLLFHYYDKDFNNEADTPDNFQSRRPNTSFCFLDIRSPGLGDTAMYLCATSRDGFGYGYTFGSGTRLTVV.